This is a list of T cell receptor beta chains from one sample in a study of PD-1 blockade in mismatch repair-deficient tumors. Here immunoSEQ multiplex PCR was the method, and the copy in TCRdb shows in-frame clones only, minus some. The sample consists of some 100,000 clones, over 65% of them appearing once. The material was peripheral blood, obtained roughly 35 weeks after starting pembrolizumab. These receptors all come from an adult with mismatch repair-deficient cancer. Both conserved end residues are part of each CDR3. D genes are given only for firm matches. Size is stated for part of the rows, as once, few or many counts, or as a class when the clone is expanded.

>TRBJ1-5|.|TRBV6-5|14|.
CASRSSREGQPQHF
TGTGCCAGCAGAAGCTCCAGGGAGGGTCAGCCCCAGCATTTT
>TRBJ2-1|TRBD2|TRBV7-3|15|.
CASSPVAGVGNEQFF
TGTGCCAGCAGCCCTGTAGCGGGAGTGGGCAATGAGCAGTTCTTC
>TRBJ2-2|.|TRBV18|13|.
CASSPARAGELFF
TGTGCCAGCTCACCAGCGAGAGCCGGGGAGCTGTTTTTT
>TRBJ2-5|.|TRBV4-1|16|few
CASSQGVRQGQETQYF
TGCGCCAGCAGCCAAGGTGTTCGTCAGGGTCAAGAGACCCAGTACTTC
>TRBJ2-3|.|TRBV6-5|10|.
CASSFTLQYF
TGTGCCAGCAGTTTCACTCTACAGTATTTT
>TRBJ2-1|.|TRBV14|11|few
CASSPLDEQFF
TGTGCCAGCAGTCCATTAGATGAGCAGTTCTTC
>TRBJ2-7|.|TRBV27|13|.
CASSLSGSYEQYF
TGTGCCAGCAGTTTATCGGGCTCCTACGAGCAGTACTTC
>TRBJ1-2|.|TRBV5-1|13|.
CASSSTDNYGYTF
TGCGCCAGCAGCTCGACGGACAACTATGGCTACACCTTC
>TRBJ1-5|TRBD1|TRBV7-2|15|.
CASSSGQGANQPQHF
TGTGCCAGCAGCTCAGGACAGGGGGCGAATCAGCCCCAGCATTTT
>TRBJ1-2|TRBD1|TRBV19|13|.
CASSPGGSYGYTF
TGTGCCAGTAGTCCAGGGGGCAGCTATGGCTACACCTTC
>TRBJ1-5|TRBD1|TRBV5-1|15|.
CASSLDRGGNQPQHF
TGCGCCAGCAGCTTGGACAGGGGGGGCAATCAGCCCCAGCATTTT
>TRBJ2-7|TRBD2|TRBV10-3|14|few
CAISPLAGSQEQYF
TGTGCCATCAGCCCACTAGCGGGATCGCAAGAGCAGTACTTC
>TRBJ2-1|.|TRBV4-1|13|.
CASSQVGKDLEFF
TGCGCCAGCAGCCAAGTTGGTAAGGATCTGGAGTTCTTC
>TRBJ1-1|.|TRBV10-2|13|.
CASRRIENTEAFF
TGCGCCAGCAGACGGATAGAGAACACTGAAGCTTTCTTT
>TRBJ1-2|.|TRBV5-4|15|.
CASTHEGGSYYGYTF
TGTGCCAGCACCCACGAGGGGGGTTCTTACTATGGCTACACCTTC
>TRBJ2-5|.|TRBV19|17|.
CASSIDLPAGEFETQYF
TGTGCCAGTAGTATAGATCTCCCGGCAGGGGAGTTTGAGACCCAGTACTTC
>TRBJ1-1|TRBD1|TRBV11-2|13|.
CASSPGGSTEAFF
TGTGCCAGCAGCCCAGGGGGCTCGACTGAAGCTTTCTTT
>TRBJ2-1|.|TRBV4-2|12|few
CASSQVTNEQFF
TGTGCCAGCAGCCAAGTTACCAATGAGCAGTTCTTC
>TRBJ2-2|.|TRBV7-8|16|.
CASSLFPGAGTGELFF
TGTGCCAGCAGCTTATTTCCGGGGGCAGGCACCGGGGAGCTGTTTTTT
>TRBJ2-2|TRBD2|TRBV5-1|15|.
CASKLAGQNTGELFF
TGCGCCAGCAAGCTAGCGGGGCAGAACACCGGGGAGCTGTTTTTT
>TRBJ2-6|.|TRBV7-2|19|.
CASSPREGQRNSGANVLTF
TGTGCCAGCAGTCCTCGGGAGGGACAGAGGAACTCTGGGGCCAACGTCCTGACTTTC
>TRBJ1-3|.|TRBV4-2|15|.
CASSQDDSPGNTIYF
TGTGCCAGCAGCCAAGATGACTCGCCTGGAAACACCATATATTTT
>TRBJ2-2|TRBD1|TRBV7-2|15|.
CASSQSGGNTGELFF
TGTGCCAGCAGCCAGTCAGGGGGCAACACCGGGGAGCTGTTTTTT
>TRBJ1-2|.|TRBV29-1|17|.
CSVESDSTELANYGYTF
TGCAGCGTTGAATCGGATAGTACCGAGTTAGCTAACTATGGCTACACCTTC
>TRBJ2-7|.|TRBV4-2|13|once
CASSQDQGDEQYF
TGTGCCAGCAGCCAAGATCAAGGGGACGAGCAGTACTTC
>TRBJ1-5|.|TRBV5-5|15|once
CASSLVLARNEPQHF
TGTGCCAGCAGCTTGGTTCTGGCCCGCAACGAGCCCCAGCATTTT
>TRBJ2-3|TRBD2|TRBV7-9|15|once
CASSSLAGTTDTQYF
TGTGCCAGCAGCTCCCTAGCGGGGACCACAGATACGCAGTATTTT
>TRBJ2-1|.|TRBV6-5|13|.
CASSYRGWDEQFF
TGTGCCAGCAGTTATCGGGGGTGGGATGAGCAGTTCTTC
>TRBJ1-5|TRBD1|TRBV6-6|16|once
CASTHGWTGLNQPQHF
TGTGCCAGCACCCACGGATGGACAGGGCTTAATCAGCCCCAGCATTTT
>TRBJ2-7|.|TRBV11-3|17|.
CASSLGGGLPGLNEQYF
TGTGCCAGCAGCTTAGGCGGCGGACTGCCGGGTTTGAACGAGCAGTACTTC
>TRBJ2-3|TRBD2|TRBV25-1|17|.
CASSKTGTSVYTDTQYF
TGTGCCAGCAGTAAAACCGGGACTAGTGTATACACAGATACGCAGTATTTT
>TRBJ2-1|.|TRBV19|15|.
CASSMGPGTYNEQFF
TGTGCCAGTAGTATGGGACCTGGGACCTACAATGAGCAGTTCTTC
>TRBJ2-7|.|TRBV4-1|12|few
CASSQEGYEQYF
TGCGCCAGCAGCCAAGAAGGCTACGAGCAGTACTTC
>TRBJ2-1|.|TRBV7-3|12|.
CASSGDYNEQFF
TGTGCCAGCAGCGGGGACTACAATGAGCAGTTCTTC
>TRBJ1-1|.|TRBV27|14|once
CASSGSGVSTEAFF
TGTGCCAGCAGTGGATCAGGGGTTAGCACTGAAGCTTTCTTT
>TRBJ2-3|.|TRBV6-5|15|.
CASSYTPLAKDTQYF
TGTGCCAGCAGTTATACTCCACTAGCAAAAGATACGCAGTATTTT
>TRBJ1-2|TRBD1|TRBV6-6|14|.
CASTPETGAYGYTF
TGTGCCAGCACCCCGGAGACAGGGGCCTATGGCTACACCTTC
>TRBJ2-5|TRBD1|TRBV13|15|.
CASRGDRGRGETQYF
TGTGCCAGCAGGGGGGACAGGGGAAGGGGAGAGACCCAGTACTTC
>TRBJ1-2|TRBD1|TRBV2|14|medium-sized
CASSETDRVDGYTF
TGTGCCAGCAGCGAGACGGACAGGGTGGATGGCTACACCTTC
>TRBJ1-2|TRBD1|TRBV6-1|15|.
CASRLGQGGPYGYTF
TGTGCCAGCAGGCTTGGACAGGGGGGTCCTTATGGCTACACCTTC
>TRBJ1-1|.|TRBV7-2|13|.
CASSQQGGTEAFF
TGTGCCAGCAGCCAACAGGGCGGCACTGAAGCTTTCTTT
>TRBJ1-1|TRBD1|TRBV25-1|11|.
CASRGQGQAFF
TGTGCCAGCAGGGGACAGGGACAAGCTTTCTTT
>TRBJ1-2|.|TRBV30|13|.
CAFSHGRVEGYTF
TGTGCCTTCTCCCATGGCAGGGTAGAGGGCTACACCTTC
>TRBJ2-1|.|TRBV27|12|.
CASSLLGNEQFF
TGTGCCAGCAGTTTATTGGGCAATGAGCAGTTCTTC
>TRBJ1-2|.|TRBV19|16|.
CASTPRRDTANYGYTF
TGTGCCAGTACCCCTCGAAGGGACACCGCTAACTATGGCTACACCTTC
>TRBJ2-5|.|TRBV7-9|14|.
CASSLGRDKETQYF
TGTGCCAGCAGCTTAGGAAGGGACAAAGAGACCCAGTACTTC
>TRBJ1-5|TRBD1|TRBV2|15|.
CASRKDRGPNQPQHF
TGTGCCAGCAGAAAGGACAGGGGGCCTAATCAGCCCCAGCATTTT
>TRBJ2-5|.|TRBV7-7|15|.
CASSLGRQLQETQYF
TGTGCTAGCAGCTTAGGAAGACAGTTACAAGAGACCCAGTACTTC
>TRBJ2-7|.|TRBV10-3|14|.
CAISEMGSSYEQYF
TGTGCCATCAGTGAGATGGGCAGCTCCTACGAGCAGTACTTC
>TRBJ1-1|TRBD1|TRBV19|15|.
CASGRTGGMNTEAFF
TGTGCCAGTGGTCGGACAGGGGGGATGAACACTGAAGCTTTCTTT
>TRBJ2-3|.|TRBV10-3|13|.
CAISDSNTDTQYF
TGTGCCATCAGTGACTCAAACACAGATACGCAGTATTTT
>TRBJ1-4|TRBD1|TRBV5-4|14|.
CASSFGTGNGELFF
TGTGCCAGCAGCTTTGGGACAGGAAATGGGGAACTGTTTTTT
>TRBJ2-1|TRBD2|TRBV7-9|18|.
CASSLEGLAGSSYNEQFF
TGTGCCAGCAGCTTAGAGGGATTAGCGGGTAGCTCCTACAATGAGCAGTTCTTC
>TRBJ2-1|TRBD1|TRBV9|15|.
CASSEDRGLGDEQFF
TGTGCCAGCAGCGAAGACAGGGGGCTAGGGGATGAGCAGTTCTTC
>TRBJ1-5|.|TRBV5-8|13|.
CASSQGRNQPQHF
TGTGCCAGCAGCCAGGGGAGGAATCAGCCCCAGCATTTT